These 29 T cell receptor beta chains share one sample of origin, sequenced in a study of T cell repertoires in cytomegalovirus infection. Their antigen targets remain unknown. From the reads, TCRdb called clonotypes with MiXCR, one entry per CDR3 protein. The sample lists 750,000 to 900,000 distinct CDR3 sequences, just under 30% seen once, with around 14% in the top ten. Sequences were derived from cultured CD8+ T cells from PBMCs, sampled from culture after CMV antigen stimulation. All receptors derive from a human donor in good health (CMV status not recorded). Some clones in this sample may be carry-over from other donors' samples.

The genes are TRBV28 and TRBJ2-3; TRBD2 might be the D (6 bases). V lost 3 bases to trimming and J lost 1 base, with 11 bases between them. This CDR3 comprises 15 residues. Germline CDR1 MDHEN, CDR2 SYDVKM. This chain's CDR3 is CASSFAVAGTDTQYF. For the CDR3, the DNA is TGTGCCAGCAGTTTCGCGGTAGCGGGCACAGATACGCAGTATTTT.

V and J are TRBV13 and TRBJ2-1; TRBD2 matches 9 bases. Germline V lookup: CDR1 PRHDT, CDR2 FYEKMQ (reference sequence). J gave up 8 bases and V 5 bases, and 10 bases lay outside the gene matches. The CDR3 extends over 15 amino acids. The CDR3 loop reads CASSNGTSRWDEQFF. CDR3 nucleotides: TGTGCCAGCAGCAACGGGACTAGCCGGTGGGATGAGCAGTTCTTC.

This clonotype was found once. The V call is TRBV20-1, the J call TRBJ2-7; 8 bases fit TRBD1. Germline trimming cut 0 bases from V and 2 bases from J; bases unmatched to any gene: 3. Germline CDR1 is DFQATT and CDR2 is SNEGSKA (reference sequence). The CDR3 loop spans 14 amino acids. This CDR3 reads CSARDKTGAYEQYV. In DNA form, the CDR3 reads TGCAGTGCTAGAGATAAGACAGGGGCCTACGAGCAGTACGTC.

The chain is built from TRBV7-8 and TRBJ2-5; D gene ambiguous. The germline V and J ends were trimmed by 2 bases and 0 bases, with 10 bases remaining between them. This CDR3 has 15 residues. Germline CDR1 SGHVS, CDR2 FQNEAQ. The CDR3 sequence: CASSLQELHQETQYF. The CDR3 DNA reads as TGTGCCAGCAGCTTACAAGAACTACACCAAGAGACCCAGTACTTC.

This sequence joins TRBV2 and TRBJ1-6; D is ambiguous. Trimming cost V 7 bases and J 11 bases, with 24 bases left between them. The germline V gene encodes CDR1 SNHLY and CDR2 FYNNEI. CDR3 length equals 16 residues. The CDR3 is CASIEDPPAVDPPLHF. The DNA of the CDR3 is TGTGCCAGCATCGAAGACCCACCCGCGGTTGATCCACCCCTCCACTTT.

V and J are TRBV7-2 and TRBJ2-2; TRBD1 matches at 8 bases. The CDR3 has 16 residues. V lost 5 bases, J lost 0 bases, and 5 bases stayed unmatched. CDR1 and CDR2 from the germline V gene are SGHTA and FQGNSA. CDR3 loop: CASSQGAGTNTGELFF. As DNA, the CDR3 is TGTGCCAGCAGCCAGGGGGCAGGGACGAACACCGGGGAGCTGTTTTTT.

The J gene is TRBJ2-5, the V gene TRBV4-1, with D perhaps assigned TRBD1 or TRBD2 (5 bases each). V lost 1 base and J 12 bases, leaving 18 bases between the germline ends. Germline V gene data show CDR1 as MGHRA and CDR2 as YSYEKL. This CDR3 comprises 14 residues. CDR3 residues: CASSQVSWDRHEYF. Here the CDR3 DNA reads TGCGCCAGCAGCCAAGTGTCCTGGGACCGCCACGAGTACTTC.

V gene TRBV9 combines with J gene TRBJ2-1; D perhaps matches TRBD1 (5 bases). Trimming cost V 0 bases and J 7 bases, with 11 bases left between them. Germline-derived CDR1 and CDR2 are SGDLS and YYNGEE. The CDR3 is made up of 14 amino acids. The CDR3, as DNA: TGTGCCAGCAGCGTAGAGAACAGGCCAAATGAGCAGTTCTTC. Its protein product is CASSVENRPNEQFF.

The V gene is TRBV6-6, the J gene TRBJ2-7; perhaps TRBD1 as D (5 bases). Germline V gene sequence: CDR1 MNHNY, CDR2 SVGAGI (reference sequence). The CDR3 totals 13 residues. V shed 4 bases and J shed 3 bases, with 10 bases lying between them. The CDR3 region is CASSWRQFYEQYV. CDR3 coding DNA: TGTGCCAGCAGTTGGCGACAGTTCTACGAGCAGTACGTC.

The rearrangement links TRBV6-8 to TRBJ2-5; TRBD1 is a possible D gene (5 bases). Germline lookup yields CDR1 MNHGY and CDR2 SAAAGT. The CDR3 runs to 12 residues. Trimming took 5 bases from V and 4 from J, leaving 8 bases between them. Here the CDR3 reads CASSRGPETQYF. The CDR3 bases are TGTGCCAGCAGTAGGGGTCCAGAGACCCAGTACTTC.

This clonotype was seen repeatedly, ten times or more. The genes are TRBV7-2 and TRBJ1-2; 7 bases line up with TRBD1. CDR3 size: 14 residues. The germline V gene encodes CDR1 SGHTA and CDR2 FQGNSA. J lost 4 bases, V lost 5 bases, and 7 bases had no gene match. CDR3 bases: TGTGCCAGCAGCGCAGACAGGGTCGCCTATGGCTACACCTTC. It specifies CASSADRVAYGYTF.

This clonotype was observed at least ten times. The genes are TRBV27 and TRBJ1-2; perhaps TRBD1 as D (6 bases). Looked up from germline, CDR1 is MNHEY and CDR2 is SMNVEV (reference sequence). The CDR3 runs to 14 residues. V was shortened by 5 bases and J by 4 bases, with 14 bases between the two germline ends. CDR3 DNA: TGTGCCAGCAGTCCACGGGGGGGCCTCTATGGCTACACCTTC. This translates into CASSPRGGLYGYTF.

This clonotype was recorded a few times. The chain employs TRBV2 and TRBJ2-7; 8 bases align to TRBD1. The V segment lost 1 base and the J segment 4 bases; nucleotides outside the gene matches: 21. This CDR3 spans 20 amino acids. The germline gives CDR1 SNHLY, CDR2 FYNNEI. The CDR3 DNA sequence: TGTGCCAGCAGTGAAGACAAAGTAACAGGGGGTGACTATAAGGAATACGAGCAGTACGTC. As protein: CASSEDKVTGGDYKEYEQYV.

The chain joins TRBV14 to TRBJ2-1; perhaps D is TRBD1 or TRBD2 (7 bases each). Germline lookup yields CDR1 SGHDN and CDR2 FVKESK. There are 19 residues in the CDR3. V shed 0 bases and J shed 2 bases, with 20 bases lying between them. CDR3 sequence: CASSQDRGLGGATYNEQFF. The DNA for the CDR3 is TGTGCCAGCAGCCAAGATAGGGGGCTGGGGGGGGCTACCTACAATGAGCAGTTCTTC.

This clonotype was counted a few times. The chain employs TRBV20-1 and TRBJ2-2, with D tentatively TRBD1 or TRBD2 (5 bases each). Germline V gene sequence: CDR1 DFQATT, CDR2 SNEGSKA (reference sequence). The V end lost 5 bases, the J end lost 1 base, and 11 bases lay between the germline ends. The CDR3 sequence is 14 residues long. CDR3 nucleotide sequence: TGCAGTGCTGGGACGGATCAGAACACCGGGGAGCTGTTTTTT. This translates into CSAGTDQNTGELFF.

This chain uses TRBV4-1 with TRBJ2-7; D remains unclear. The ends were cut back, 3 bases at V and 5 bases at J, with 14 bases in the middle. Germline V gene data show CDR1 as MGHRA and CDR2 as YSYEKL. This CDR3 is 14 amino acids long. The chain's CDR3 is CASSQQDGRHEQYF. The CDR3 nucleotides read TGCGCCAGCAGCCAGCAGGACGGCCGACACGAGCAGTACTTC.

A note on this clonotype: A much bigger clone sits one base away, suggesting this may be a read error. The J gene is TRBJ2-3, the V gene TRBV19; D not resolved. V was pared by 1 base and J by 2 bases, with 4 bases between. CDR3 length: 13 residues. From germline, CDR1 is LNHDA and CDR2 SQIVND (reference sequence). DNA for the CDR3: TGTGCCAGTAGTATAGCCAACACAGATACGCAGTATTTT. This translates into CASSIANTDTQYF.

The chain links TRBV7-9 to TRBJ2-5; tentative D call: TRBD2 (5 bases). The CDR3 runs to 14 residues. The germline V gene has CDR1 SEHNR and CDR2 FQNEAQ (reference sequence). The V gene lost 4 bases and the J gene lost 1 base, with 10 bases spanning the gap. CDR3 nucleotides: TGTGCCAGCAGCTCCCCGGGGAGCCAAGAGACCCAGTACTTC. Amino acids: CASSSPGSQETQYF.

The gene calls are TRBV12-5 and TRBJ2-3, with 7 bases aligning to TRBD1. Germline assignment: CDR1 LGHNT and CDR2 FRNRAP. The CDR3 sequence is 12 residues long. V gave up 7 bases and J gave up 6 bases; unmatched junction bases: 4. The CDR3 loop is CASAQDRDTQYF. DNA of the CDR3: TGTGCTAGTGCCCAGGACAGGGATACGCAGTATTTT.

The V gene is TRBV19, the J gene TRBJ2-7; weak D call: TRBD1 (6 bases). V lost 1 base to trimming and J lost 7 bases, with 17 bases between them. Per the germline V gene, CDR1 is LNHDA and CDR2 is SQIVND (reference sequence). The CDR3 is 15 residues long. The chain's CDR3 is CASSIVQGPSREQYF. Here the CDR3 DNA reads TGTGCCAGTAGTATAGTCCAGGGGCCGTCACGGGAGCAGTACTTC.

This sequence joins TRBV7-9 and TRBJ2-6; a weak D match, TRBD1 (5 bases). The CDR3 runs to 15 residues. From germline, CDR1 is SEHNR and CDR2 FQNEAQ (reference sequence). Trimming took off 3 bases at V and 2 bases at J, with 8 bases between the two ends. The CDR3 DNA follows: TGTGCCAGCAGCTTCAGGGCCACTGGGGCCAACGTCCTGACTTTC. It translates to CASSFRATGANVLTF.

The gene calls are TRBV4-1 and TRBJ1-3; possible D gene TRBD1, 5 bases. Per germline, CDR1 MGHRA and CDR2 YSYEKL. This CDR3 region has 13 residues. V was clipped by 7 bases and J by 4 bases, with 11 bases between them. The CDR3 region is CASKAEGGNTIYF. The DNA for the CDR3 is TGCGCCAGCAAGGCTGAGGGGGGAAACACCATATATTTT.

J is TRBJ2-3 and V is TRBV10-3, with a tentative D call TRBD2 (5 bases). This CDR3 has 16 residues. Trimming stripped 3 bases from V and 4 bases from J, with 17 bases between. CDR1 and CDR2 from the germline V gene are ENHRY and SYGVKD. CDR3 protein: CAISEVDSTAPDTQYF. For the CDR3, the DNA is TGTGCCATCAGTGAAGTGGACTCAACGGCTCCAGATACGCAGTATTTT.

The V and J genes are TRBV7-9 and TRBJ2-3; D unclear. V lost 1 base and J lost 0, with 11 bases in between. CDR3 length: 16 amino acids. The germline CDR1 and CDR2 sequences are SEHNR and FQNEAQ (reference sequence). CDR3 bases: TGTGCCAGCAGCTTAGTGATAGCCTCTAGCACAGATACGCAGTATTTT. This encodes CASSLVIASSTDTQYF.

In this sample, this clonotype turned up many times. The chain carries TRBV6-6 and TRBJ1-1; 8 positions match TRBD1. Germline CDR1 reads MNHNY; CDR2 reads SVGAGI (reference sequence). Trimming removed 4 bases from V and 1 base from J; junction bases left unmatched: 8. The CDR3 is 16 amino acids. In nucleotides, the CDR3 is TGTGCCAGCAGTTCCTGGACAGGGCGGGGGAACACTGAAGCTTTCTTT. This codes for CASSSWTGRGNTEAFF.

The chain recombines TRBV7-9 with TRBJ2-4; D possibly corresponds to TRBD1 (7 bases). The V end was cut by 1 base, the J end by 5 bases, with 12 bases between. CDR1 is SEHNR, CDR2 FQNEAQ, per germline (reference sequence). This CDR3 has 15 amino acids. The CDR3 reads CASSLGGDRQNIQYF. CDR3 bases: TGTGCCAGCAGCTTAGGGGGGGACAGACAAAACATTCAGTACTTC.

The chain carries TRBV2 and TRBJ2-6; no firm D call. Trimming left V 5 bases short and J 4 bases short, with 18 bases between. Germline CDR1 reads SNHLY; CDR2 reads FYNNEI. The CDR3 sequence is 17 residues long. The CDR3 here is CASSPTVRSWGANVLTF. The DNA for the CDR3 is TGTGCCAGCAGTCCGACGGTCAGGTCATGGGGGGCCAACGTCCTGACTTTC.

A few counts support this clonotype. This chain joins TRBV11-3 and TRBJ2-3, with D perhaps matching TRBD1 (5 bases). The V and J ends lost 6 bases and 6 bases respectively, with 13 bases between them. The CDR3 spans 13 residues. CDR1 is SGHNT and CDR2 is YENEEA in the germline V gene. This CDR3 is CASSRWGPDTQYF. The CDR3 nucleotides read TGTGCCAGCAGTCGATGGGGCCCCGATACGCAGTATTTT.

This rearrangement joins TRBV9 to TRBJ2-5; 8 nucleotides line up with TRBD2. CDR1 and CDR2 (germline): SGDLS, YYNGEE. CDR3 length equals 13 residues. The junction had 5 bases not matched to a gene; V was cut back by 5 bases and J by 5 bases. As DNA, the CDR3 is TGTGCCAGCAGGCCCCCGGGAGGGGAGACCCAGTACTTC. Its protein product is CASRPPGGETQYF.